The rows below give T cell receptor beta chains drawn from one sample of a study of T cells after yellow fever vaccination. TCRdb used MiXCR to reprocess the 5' RACE reads, holding one entry per CDR3 protein. Of about 360,000 distinct CDR3 sequences listed, around 6.5% were seen once; the top ten hold roughly 15%. This specimen consisted of PBMCs, obtained 5 days after the yellow fever booster vaccination. These receptors came from a man aged 25 to 40 who received the YFV17D yellow fever vaccine. Each CDR3 is given with its conserved first and last residue. Fields, in order: clone size, J gene, V gene, D gene, CDR3 DNA, CDR3 protein. The D gene is left open where the match is weak. A clone size is listed for some rows: how often the clone was seen (once, few, many), or a class if it is expanded.

clone size: many; J gene: TRBJ2-1; V gene: TRBV5-1; D gene: -; CDR3 DNA: TGCGCCAGCAGCTTGGTCCCCCAGATGGGGTTCTCCTACAATGAGCAGTTCTTC; CDR3 protein: CASSLVPQMGFSYNEQFF
clone size: many; J gene: TRBJ2-4; V gene: TRBV4-3; D gene: -; CDR3 DNA: TGCGCCAGCAGCCAAGATCTGGCAACAGGGAAGATTATGCAGTACTTC; CDR3 protein: CASSQDLATGKIMQYF
clone size: many; J gene: TRBJ2-1; V gene: TRBV7-9; D gene: -; CDR3 DNA: TGTGCCAGCAGCTTAGGCACATGGACTGGAGGGACGGACAATGAGCAGTTCTTC; CDR3 protein: CASSLGTWTGGTDNEQFF
clone size: -; J gene: TRBJ1-1; V gene: TRBV9; D gene: -; CDR3 DNA: TGTGCCAGCAGCGTAGTGGGGGACGCTGAAGCTTTCTTT; CDR3 protein: CASSVVGDAEAFF
clone size: -; J gene: TRBJ2-1; V gene: TRBV27; D gene: -; CDR3 DNA: TGTGCCAGCAGCCCAGTATCCGGACTCCTAAACAATGAGCAGTTCTTC; CDR3 protein: CASSPVSGLLNNEQFF
clone size: many; J gene: TRBJ2-2; V gene: TRBV18; D gene: -; CDR3 DNA: TGTGCCAGCTCACTTCAGGCCACCGGGGAGCTGTTTTTT; CDR3 protein: CASSLQATGELFF
clone size: -; J gene: TRBJ2-1; V gene: TRBV5-1; D gene: -; CDR3 DNA: TGCGCCAGCAGCCCACCCCGCGCAGGACATGAGGGGAATGAGCAGTTCTTC; CDR3 protein: CASSPPRAGHEGNEQFF
clone size: -; J gene: TRBJ2-3; V gene: TRBV20-1; D gene: TRBD1; CDR3 DNA: TGCAGTGCTAGAGATCCCCTCGGGACAGGGGTAGATACGCAGTATTTT; CDR3 protein: CSARDPLGTGVDTQYF
clone size: -; J gene: TRBJ2-3; V gene: TRBV5-1; D gene: TRBD2; CDR3 DNA: TGCGCCAGCAGCCCCCTCCGGACTAGCGGGAGGGCCCGCACAGATACGCAGTATTTT; CDR3 protein: CASSPLRTSGRARTDTQYF
clone size: many; J gene: TRBJ2-5; V gene: TRBV7-9; D gene: TRBD2; CDR3 DNA: TGTGCCAGCAGCTGGGGGACTAGCAGCCAAGAGACCCAGTACTTC; CDR3 protein: CASSWGTSSQETQYF
clone size: many; J gene: TRBJ2-3; V gene: TRBV7-2; D gene: -; CDR3 DNA: TGTGCCAGCAGCTTAGCGATCGGCGCCACAGATACGCAGTATTTT; CDR3 protein: CASSLAIGATDTQYF
clone size: many; J gene: TRBJ2-7; V gene: TRBV6-5; D gene: TRBD1; CDR3 DNA: TGTGCCAGCAGTTACTCCTCGACAGGGTCCTACGAGCAGTACTTC; CDR3 protein: CASSYSSTGSYEQYF
clone size: -; J gene: TRBJ2-2; V gene: TRBV20-1; D gene: -; CDR3 DNA: TGCAGTGCTAGAGATTTACGGAGTCTGGCCGGGGAGCTGTTTTTT; CDR3 protein: CSARDLRSLAGELFF
clone size: few; J gene: TRBJ1-3; V gene: TRBV18; D gene: -; CDR3 DNA: TGTGCCAGCTCACCCCGGGACCGTGGAAACACCATATATTTT; CDR3 protein: CASSPRDRGNTIYF
clone size: -; J gene: TRBJ2-1; V gene: TRBV7-2; D gene: TRBD2; CDR3 DNA: TGTGCCAGCGCGCGACTAGCGCTCCGCAATGAGCAGTTCTTC; CDR3 protein: CASARLALRNEQFF
clone size: -; J gene: TRBJ2-3; V gene: TRBV18; D gene: -; CDR3 DNA: TGTGCCAGCTCACCTACACAAAACACAGATACGCAGTATTTT; CDR3 protein: CASSPTQNTDTQYF